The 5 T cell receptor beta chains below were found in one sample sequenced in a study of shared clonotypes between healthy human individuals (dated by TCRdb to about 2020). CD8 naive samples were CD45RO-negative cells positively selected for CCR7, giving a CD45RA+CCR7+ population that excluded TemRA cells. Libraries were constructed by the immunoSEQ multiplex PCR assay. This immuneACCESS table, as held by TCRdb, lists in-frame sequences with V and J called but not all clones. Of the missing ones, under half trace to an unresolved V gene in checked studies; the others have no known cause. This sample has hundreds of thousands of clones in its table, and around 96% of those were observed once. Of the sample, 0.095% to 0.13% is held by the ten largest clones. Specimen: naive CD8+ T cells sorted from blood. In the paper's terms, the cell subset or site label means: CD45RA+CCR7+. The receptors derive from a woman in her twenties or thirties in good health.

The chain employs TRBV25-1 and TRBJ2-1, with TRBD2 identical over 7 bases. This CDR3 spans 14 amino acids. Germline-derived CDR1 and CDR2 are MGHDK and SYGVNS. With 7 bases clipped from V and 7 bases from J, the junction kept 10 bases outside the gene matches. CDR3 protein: CASTDGGGWNEQFF. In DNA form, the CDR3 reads TGTGCCAGCACCGACGGGGGAGGGTGGAATGAGCAGTTCTTC.

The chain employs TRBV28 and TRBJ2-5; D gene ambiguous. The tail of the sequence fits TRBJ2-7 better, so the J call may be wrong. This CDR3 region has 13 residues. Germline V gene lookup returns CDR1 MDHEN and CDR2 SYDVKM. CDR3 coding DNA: TGTGCCAGCAGTTTAAGCAGAGCCTACGAGCAGTACTTC. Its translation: CASSLSRAYEQYF.

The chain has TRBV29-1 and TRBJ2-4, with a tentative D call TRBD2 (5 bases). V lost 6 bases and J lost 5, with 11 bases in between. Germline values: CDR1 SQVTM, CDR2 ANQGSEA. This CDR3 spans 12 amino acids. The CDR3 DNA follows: TGCAGCGTCCGGACTGCAGAAAACATTCAGTACTTC. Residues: CSVRTAENIQYF.

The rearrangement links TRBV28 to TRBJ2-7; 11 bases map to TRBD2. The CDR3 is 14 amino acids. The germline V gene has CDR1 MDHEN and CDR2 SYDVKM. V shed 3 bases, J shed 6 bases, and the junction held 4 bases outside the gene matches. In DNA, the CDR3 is TGTGCCAGCAGTTTTCCCGGGACTAGCGGCGAGCAGTACTTC. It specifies CASSFPGTSGEQYF.

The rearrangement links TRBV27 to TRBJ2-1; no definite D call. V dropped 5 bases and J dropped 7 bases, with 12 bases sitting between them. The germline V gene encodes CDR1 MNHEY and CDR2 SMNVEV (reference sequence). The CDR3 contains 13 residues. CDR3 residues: CASSALPRNEQFF. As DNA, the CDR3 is TGTGCCAGCAGTGCCCTACCACGAAATGAGCAGTTCTTC.